These 32 T cell receptor beta chains were sequenced from one sample in a study of T cells in Graves' hyperthyroidism and ophthalmopathy. RNA transcripts yielded amplified TCR beta CDR3 regions. The HTBI primer set served for first-round RT-PCR of the TCR CDR3. TCRdb processed the multiplex PCR reads anew with MiXCR; each CDR3 protein has one entry. The table has about 620,000 distinct CDR3 sequences, 15% to 20% seen once. The specimen sequenced was blood. The source is a woman in her 30s with Graves' hyperthyroidism.

This clonotype has ten or more counts. The V call is TRBV2, the J call TRBJ2-7; TRBD1 is a possible D gene (5 bases). The CDR3 has 14 amino acids. CDR1 is SNHLY and CDR2 is FYNNEI in the germline V gene. The V and J ends lost 0 bases and 2 bases respectively, with 8 bases between them. CDR3 in DNA: TGTGCCAGCAGTGAAGCAGGGGAAGCCTACGAGCAGTACTTC. It encodes CASSEAGEAYEQYF.

Many counts were recorded for this clonotype. The V call is TRBV7-2, the J call TRBJ2-1; 12 bases agree with TRBD2. J was trimmed by 3 bases and V by 1 base; bases with no gene match: 7. CDR1 and CDR2 from the germline V gene are SGHTA and FQGNSA. CDR3 length: 18 residues. The CDR3 protein is CASSLGRGLAGLYNEQFF. CDR3 nucleotide sequence: TGTGCCAGCAGCTTAGGAAGGGGACTAGCGGGTCTCTACAATGAGCAGTTCTTC.

This clonotype was observed a handful of times. V usage is TRBV7-8 and J usage is TRBJ2-2; TRBD2 matches 10 bases. The CDR3 loop spans 16 amino acids. Germline CDR1 SGHVS, CDR2 FQNEAQ. V gave up 6 bases and J gave up 8 bases; unmatched junction bases: 12. This CDR3 is CASSPTSAGGGGELFF. CDR3 nucleotides: TGTGCCAGCAGTCCAACTTCAGCGGGAGGGGGAGGGGAGCTGTTTTTT.

This clonotype was counted at least ten times. The gene calls are TRBV5-1 and TRBJ2-7; 8 bases line up with TRBD2. Germline trimming cut 4 bases from V and 2 bases from J; bases unmatched to any gene: 5. Per the germline V gene, CDR1 is SGHRS and CDR2 is YFSETQ. The CDR3 has 14 residues. The CDR3 DNA reads TGCGCCAGCAGCGTCGGGCGGGAGGCCTACGAGCAGTACTTC. This encodes CASSVGREAYEQYF.

This clonotype was counted at least ten times. The chain recombines TRBV28 with TRBJ2-1, with 13 nucleotides matching TRBD2. Germline CDR1 MDHEN, CDR2 SYDVKM. After removal of 5 bases from V and 9 bases from J, the junction contained 4 bases not matched to a gene. The CDR3 runs to 14 residues. CDR3 sequence reads: CASSQRTSGSEQFF. The CDR3 DNA reads as TGTGCCAGCAGTCAACGGACTAGCGGGAGTGAGCAGTTCTTC.

The chain is built from TRBV2 and TRBJ2-1; 8 bases map to TRBD2. The germline V gene encodes CDR1 SNHLY and CDR2 FYNNEI. The CDR3 sequence is 14 residues long. Unmatched junction bases numbered 7, after V lost 7 bases and J lost 5 bases. CDR3 sequence (DNA): TGTGCCAGCACTCCGGGACTAGTTAACAATGAGCAGTTCTTC. Translating it yields CASTPGLVNNEQFF.

The rearrangement links TRBV19 to TRBJ1-5, with D perhaps TRBD1 (6 bases). V shed 9 bases and J shed 2 bases, with 17 bases lying between them. This CDR3 comprises 15 residues. Germline V gene data show CDR1 as LNHDA and CDR2 as SQIVND (reference sequence). The CDR3 region has the DNA TGTGCCAGCGGACAGTCTCCCGGAGGCAATCAGCCCCAGCATTTT. Residues: CASGQSPGGNQPQHF.

Ten or more counts support this clonotype. The chain has TRBV24-1 and TRBJ2-5; D not resolved. The V end lost 3 bases, the J end lost 1 base, and 11 bases lay between the germline ends. CDR3 length: 15 amino acids. Germline CDR1 is KGHDR and CDR2 is SFDVKD. The CDR3 nucleotides are TGTGCCACCAGTGATCAGGACGGATTCCAAGAGACCCAGTACTTC. Translated, it gives CATSDQDGFQETQYF.

This clonotype was seen many times. The genes are TRBV20-1 and TRBJ2-7; D might be TRBD2 (6 bases). V was trimmed by 3 bases and J by 4 bases, leaving 22 bases between them. The CDR3 covers 16 residues. In germline, CDR1 is DFQATT, CDR2 SNEGSKA (reference sequence). The CDR3, as DNA: TGCAGTGCTAGGAGGCGGGATGGGGGTTTTAGATACGAGCAGTACTTC. Translating gives CSARRRDGGFRYEQYF.

This clonotype showed up many times. The chain links TRBV11-2 to TRBJ2-2; 11 bases line up with TRBD2. Germline V gene data show CDR1 as SGHAT and CDR2 as FQNNGV. The CDR3 is 16 amino acids. The junction had 4 bases not matched to a gene; V was cut back by 2 bases and J by 5 bases. The DNA for the CDR3 is TGTGCCAGCAGCTTAAATCTAGCGGGAGGAACCGGGGAGCTGTTTTTT. It encodes CASSLNLAGGTGELFF. Looking up the rest from reference TRBV11-2 and TRBJ2-2 gives the full variable domain: EAGVAQSPRYKIIEKRQSVAFWCNPISGHATLYWYQQILGQGPKLLIQFQNNGVVDDSQLPKDRFSAERLKGVDSTLKIQPAKLEDSAVYLCASSLNLAGGTGELFFGEGSRLTVL.

This clonotype has more than one count but fewer than ten. The V gene is TRBV18, the J gene TRBJ2-5, with a weak D call TRBD1 (6 bases). The CDR3 runs 16 residues. The V end lost 1 base, the J end lost 5 bases, and 17 bases lay between the germline ends. Germline CDR1 is KGHSH and CDR2 is LQKENI. CDR3 in amino acids: CASSPRRPRGGETQYF. CDR3 coding DNA: TGTGCCAGCTCACCACGGCGACCGCGAGGGGGTGAGACCCAGTACTTC.

This clonotype was picked up many times. The chain employs TRBV19 and TRBJ2-7, with a tentative D call TRBD1 (6 bases). The CDR3 totals 15 residues. Trimming left V 4 bases short and J 5 bases short, with 18 bases between. Germline loops: CDR1 LNHDA, CDR2 SQIVND (reference sequence). DNA of the CDR3: TGTGCCAGTAGTACACATCGACAGGCGCTCCACGAGCAGTACTTC. This sequence encodes CASSTHRQALHEQYF.

This clonotype was detected many times. J is TRBJ2-1 and V is TRBV7-2; 9 nucleotides line up with TRBD2. Germline V gene lookup returns CDR1 SGHTA and CDR2 FQGNSA. J was trimmed by 1 base and V by 5 bases; bases with no gene match: 6. CDR3 length: 16 residues. DNA of the CDR3: TGTGCCAGCAGCATCAAAGCGGGAGGTTCCTACAATGAGCAGTTCTTC. Translating it yields CASSIKAGGSYNEQFF.

This clonotype has a count of ten or more. The V call is TRBV5-1, the J call TRBJ1-1, with 9 bases aligning to TRBD1. Losses at the gene ends were 2 bases for V and 1 base for J; bases not matched to a gene: 6. CDR3 length: 16 amino acids. From germline, CDR1 is SGHRS and CDR2 YFSETQ. This CDR3 reads CASSLETGGWNTEAFF. CDR3 bases: TGCGCCAGCAGCTTAGAGACAGGGGGATGGAACACTGAAGCTTTCTTT.

This chain joins TRBV11-3 and TRBJ2-7; D assignment may be TRBD1 or TRBD2 (5 bases each). The CDR3 loop spans 16 amino acids. V gave up 5 bases and J gave up 1 base, with 18 bases separating them. Germline V gene sequence: CDR1 SGHNT, CDR2 YENEEA. The CDR3 sequence: CASSILPGRGSYEQYF. The CDR3 nucleotides read TGTGCCAGCAGCATATTACCGGGACGGGGATCCTACGAGCAGTACTTC.

The chain joins TRBV5-1 to TRBJ1-4; tentatively, D is TRBD1 (6 bases). This CDR3 contains 16 residues. Germline CDR1 and CDR2: SGHRS and YFSETQ. V was pared by 1 base and J by 3 bases, with 13 bases between. CDR3: CASSLIPGAPNEKLFF. CDR3 in DNA: TGCGCCAGCAGCTTGATCCCGGGGGCGCCTAATGAAAAACTGTTTTTT. The variable domain in full, with the rest retrieved from reference TRBV5-1 and TRBJ1-4, is KAGVTQTPRYLIKTRGQQVTLSCSPISGHRSVSWYQQTPGQGLQFLFEYFSETQRNKGNFPGRFSGRQFSNSRSEMNVSTLELGDSALYLCASSLIPGAPNEKLFFGSGTQLSVL.

The genes are TRBV7-2 and TRBJ2-5; D is uncertain. Germline V gene lookup returns CDR1 SGHTA and CDR2 FQGNSA. The ends were cut back, 5 bases at V and 11 bases at J, with 18 bases in the middle. The CDR3 loop spans 13 amino acids. CDR3 sequence: CASSLPGRGIQYF. CDR3 bases: TGTGCCAGCAGCCTACCCGGACGTGGTATTCAGTACTTC.

This clonotype appeared many times. This chain links TRBV28 with TRBJ2-7; possibly TRBD1 for D (7 bases). Trimming removed 5 bases from V and 7 bases from J, with 12 bases in between. CDR3 length: 12 residues. The germline V gene encodes CDR1 MDHEN and CDR2 SYDVKM. CDR3 loop: CASSIPGGEQYF. For the CDR3, the DNA is TGTGCCAGCAGTATCCCAGGGGGGGAGCAGTACTTC.

Comment on this clonotype: A much larger clone differs from this one at a single base, so this may be a read error. The chain combines TRBV28 with TRBJ1-1; 8 bases map to TRBD1. The length of the CDR3 is 17 residues. Per germline, CDR1 MDHEN and CDR2 SYDVKM. CDR3 in amino acids: CASSWTWDRMMNAEAFF. CDR3 coding DNA: TGTGCCAGCAGTTGGACCTGGGACAGGATGATGAACGCTGAAGCTTTCTTT.

This clonotype was seen a few times. The rearrangement links TRBV29-1 to TRBJ2-2; no clear D. V dropped 3 bases and J dropped 3 bases, with 5 bases sitting between them. There are 12 residues in the CDR3. Germline V CDR1 and CDR2: SQVTM, ANQGSEA. The CDR3 nucleotides are TGCAGCGTTGACGGTGACACCGGGGAGCTGTTTTTT. Its translation is CSVDGDTGELFF.

This clonotype came up a few times. The CDR3 loop is CASSPSPGLAGEQFF. The CDR3 region has the DNA TGTGCCAGCAGCCCTAGTCCGGGACTAGCGGGTGAGCAGTTCTTC. The chain joins TRBV9 to TRBJ2-1; 12 positions match TRBD2. The germline V gene encodes CDR1 SGDLS and CDR2 YYNGEE. Germline trimming cut 4 bases from V and 9 bases from J; bases unmatched to any gene: 8. This CDR3 has 15 residues.

The chain uses TRBV24-1 and TRBJ2-1; D gene uncertain. The germline V and J ends were trimmed by 4 bases and 10 bases, with 10 bases remaining between them. This CDR3 spans 12 amino acids. Germline loops: CDR1 KGHDR, CDR2 SFDVKD. The CDR3 loop reads CATSDTVREQFF. The CDR3 coding sequence is TGTGCCACCAGTGACACTGTCCGGGAGCAGTTCTTC.

The sample holds a few counts of this clonotype. The gene calls are TRBV10-3 and TRBJ1-2, with D possibly being TRBD1 (5 bases). Trimming shortened V by 2 bases and J by 6 bases, and 13 bases separated the two germline ends. Germline V gene sequence: CDR1 ENHRY, CDR2 SYGVKD. CDR3 length: 14 residues. CDR3 in amino acids: CAISERQGLDGYTF. DNA of the CDR3: TGTGCCATCAGTGAGAGGCAGGGCCTCGATGGCTACACCTTC.

J is TRBJ2-1 and V is TRBV19, with D perhaps TRBD1 (6 bases). The V and J ends lost 5 bases and 4 bases respectively, with 15 bases between them. The germline CDR1 and CDR2 sequences are LNHDA and SQIVND (reference sequence). This CDR3 has 15 amino acids. The CDR3 spells CASSPRDTVYNEQFF. The DNA of the CDR3 is TGTGCCAGTAGTCCCCGGGACACCGTATACAATGAGCAGTTCTTC.

This clonotype was detected ten times or more. The chain is built from TRBV28 and TRBJ2-7, with TRBD1 matching over 12 bases. The CDR3 has 16 amino acids. Trimming removed 6 bases from V and 5 bases from J; junction bases left unmatched: 11. Germline-derived CDR1 and CDR2 are MDHEN and SYDVKM. The CDR3 loop reads CASRGTGGNFAHEQYF. DNA for the CDR3: TGTGCCAGCAGGGGGACAGGGGGCAATTTTGCCCACGAGCAGTACTTC. The full variable domain, its missing parts supplied by reference TRBV28 and TRBJ2-7, is DVKVTQSSRYLVKRTGEKVFLECVQDMDHENMFWYRQDPGLGLRLIYFSYDVKMKEKGDIPEGYSVSREKKERFSLILESASTNQTSMYLCASRGTGGNFAHEQYFGPGTRLTVT.

Many counts were recorded for this clonotype. This chain joins TRBV5-1 and TRBJ2-1; maybe TRBD1 (6 bases). CDR3 length: 17 amino acids. Trimming stripped 0 bases from V and 7 bases from J, with 20 bases between. The germline V gene encodes CDR1 SGHRS and CDR2 YFSETQ. The CDR3 DNA reads TGCGCCAGCAGCTTGGCCCCTAGCCGAACAAGGGGGAATGAGCAGTTCTTC. Translation: CASSLAPSRTRGNEQFF.

Many counts were recorded for this clonotype. This chain links TRBV12-3 or TRBV12-4 with TRBJ2-3, with D tentatively TRBD1 (5 bases). The CDR3 sequence is 15 residues long. V was cut by 2 bases and J by 3 bases, with 12 bases left in between. The DNA of the CDR3 is TGTGCCAGCAGTTTACTGGAAAGGGGAACAGATACGCAGTATTTT. This codes for CASSLLERGTDTQYF.

This clonotype was counted ten times or more. The chain joins TRBV6-1 to TRBJ1-5; no reliable D call. The CDR3 runs 15 residues. The germline gives CDR1 MNHNS, CDR2 SASEGT. Between the trimmed V and J ends, which lost 1 base and 6 bases, there was a span of 13 bases. Written as DNA, the CDR3 is TGTGCCAGCAGTGAAGATGCGGGGAATCGTCAGCCCCAGCATTTT. The encoded protein is CASSEDAGNRQPQHF.

The table lists this clonotype with many counts. CDR3 residues: CASSYSTYETQYF. Here the CDR3 DNA reads TGTGCCAGCAGTTATTCGACTTACGAGACCCAGTACTTC. The J gene is TRBJ2-5, the V gene TRBV28; D remains unclear. The CDR3 has 13 residues. The V end lost 4 bases, the J end lost 5 bases, and 11 bases lay between the germline ends. Germline CDR1 and CDR2: MDHEN and SYDVKM.

Ten or more counts support this clonotype. This rearrangement joins TRBV7-2 to TRBJ2-1; D perhaps matches TRBD2 (6 bases). The CDR3 extends over 16 amino acids. Trimming left V 0 bases short and J 5 bases short, with 14 bases between. The V gene's germline CDR1 is SGHTA and CDR2 FQGNSA. The CDR3 reads CASSLAPGGVNNEQFF. CDR3 coding DNA: TGTGCCAGCAGCTTAGCGCCCGGCGGGGTGAACAATGAGCAGTTCTTC.

In its sample, this clonotype was seen many times. The chain combines TRBV6-1 with TRBJ1-2, with 7 positions matching TRBD1. This CDR3 contains 15 residues. Germline CDR1 is MNHNS and CDR2 is SASEGT. Losses at the gene ends were 4 bases for V and 4 bases for J; bases not matched to a gene: 9. The CDR3 reads CASSAPWGQIYGYTF. DNA of the CDR3: TGTGCCAGCAGTGCCCCCTGGGGACAGATCTATGGCTACACCTTC.

This clonotype was picked up many times. V and J are TRBV30 and TRBJ1-2; 8 positions agree with TRBD1. The CDR3 sequence is 13 residues long. Trimming removed 1 base from V and 14 bases from J; junction bases left unmatched: 12. Germline assignment: CDR1 GTSNPN and CDR2 SVGIG (reference sequence). CDR3 bases: TGTGCCTGGAGTGCTCCCCTATCAGGGGGCTGGACCTTC. This codes for CAWSAPLSGGWTF.